This T cell receptor (beta chain) was documented in a study of vaccination effects on CD4 cells after COVID-19. Concerning this clone: Its antigen is not known.

Cultured cells yielded isolated CD4+ T cells after 10 days. Subjects were given two BNT162b2 or mRNA-1273 vaccine doses. Sequenced by immunoSEQ multiplex PCR; TCRdb stores in-frame clones only, minus some. The data show 50,000 to 80,000 clones, 65% to 80% seen once. Trimming shortened V by 2 bases and J by 0 bases, and 5 bases separated the two germline ends. The CDR3 is 13 residues long. Germline V gives CDR1 KGHSH, CDR2 LQKENI. V gene TRBV18 combines with J gene TRBJ2-7, with unresolved D. This sequence originates from a human donor who received a COVID-19 vaccine. This sample comprised CD4+ T cells from PBMCs cultured without peptide, obtained after COVID-19 vaccination. Here the CDR3 DNA reads TGTGCCAGCTCACCAGGGGACTCCTACGAGCAGTACGTC. It translates to CASSPGDSYEQYV.